This record concerns one TCR beta chain sequence. Its antigen remains unidentified. The data originate from a study of radiotherapy plus CTLA-4 blockade in lung cancer. Study-wide results and limits: Radiotherapy with ipilimumab was followed by blood expansion of tumor-derived clones.

The CDR3 is made up of 16 amino acids. The V segment lost 4 bases and the J segment 7 bases; nucleotides outside the gene matches: 8. The germline gives CDR1 MNHEY, CDR2 SMNVEV (reference sequence). Clones were read by immunoSEQ multiplex PCR, and TCRdb kept only the in-frame ones, dropping some. The table includes about 73,000 clones, 87% detected once. The V gene is TRBV27, the J gene TRBJ2-2, with TRBD1 identical over 11 bases. The sequences come from peripheral blood, collected from a patient treated with radiotherapy plus ipilimumab. This clonotype was obtained from a human donor with non-small cell lung cancer that progressed on radiotherapy plus ipilimumab. CDR3 in DNA: TGTGCCAGCAGTTCCCCAAGGACAGGGGGCATCGGGGAGCTGTTTTTT. Amino acid sequence: CASSSPRTGGIGELFF.